One and the same sample provided the 4 T cell receptor beta chains below, sequenced in a study of regulatory T cells in long-lasting Graves disease. Libraries of TCR beta came from iRepertoire HTBI primers plus Arm-PCR of CDR3 regions. Each CDR3 protein is one row after TCRdb ran MiXCR on the multiplex PCR reads. The sample shows 450,000 or so distinct CDR3 sequences, roughly 20% of them seen only once. Time point here: persistent/refractory GD, antithyroid drugs over 5 years with positive TRAb. From RNA extracted from PBMCs, the TCR library was made. The material was peripheral blood mononuclear cells (PBMCs), obtained when the disease was refractory, from a patient treated with antithyroid drugs. Receptor source: a female donor with Graves disease.

This clonotype has ten or more counts. The V and J genes are TRBV6-1 and TRBJ1-2, with 7 bases that match TRBD1. V was pared by 6 bases and J by 6 bases, with 7 bases of the junction left unmatched. The germline V gene encodes CDR1 MNHNS and CDR2 SASEGT. The CDR3 has 13 residues. The CDR3 protein is CASRPGGQNGYTF. CDR3 sequence (DNA): TGTGCCAGCAGACCTGGGGGACAGAATGGCTACACCTTC.

Points on this clonotype: The junction and the germline gene differ at one end; a read error may be behind it. The chain is built from TRBV5-1 and TRBJ2-2; D may match TRBD1 or TRBD2 (5 bases each). The germline V gene has CDR1 SGHRS and CDR2 YFSETQ. The CDR3 sequence is 15 residues long. The CDR3 DNA follows: TGCGCCAGCAGCTTGGGAGCCCCGGACACCGGGGAGCTGGTTTTT. Translating gives CASSLGAPDTGELVF.

This clonotype was detected ten times or more. The chain recombines TRBV15 with TRBJ1-5, with D uncertain. The V end was cut by 0 bases, the J end by 3 bases, with 12 bases between. The CDR3 is 16 residues long. Germline loops: CDR1 LNHNV, CDR2 YYDKDF (reference sequence). The DNA for the CDR3 is TGTGCCACCAGCAGAGATTGGGAAGGAAACAATCAGCCCCAGCATTTT. Translated: CATSRDWEGNNQPQHF.

This clonotype appeared many times. The V call is TRBV20-1, the J call TRBJ1-5, with 10 positions matching TRBD1. The CDR3 covers 17 residues. J lost 1 base, V lost 3 bases, and 9 bases had no gene match. Germline V gene lookup returns CDR1 DFQATT and CDR2 SNEGSKA (reference sequence). The CDR3 sequence: CSASPRTGGLSNQPQHF. The CDR3 DNA follows: TGCAGTGCTAGTCCCAGGACAGGGGGATTAAGCAATCAGCCCCAGCATTTT.